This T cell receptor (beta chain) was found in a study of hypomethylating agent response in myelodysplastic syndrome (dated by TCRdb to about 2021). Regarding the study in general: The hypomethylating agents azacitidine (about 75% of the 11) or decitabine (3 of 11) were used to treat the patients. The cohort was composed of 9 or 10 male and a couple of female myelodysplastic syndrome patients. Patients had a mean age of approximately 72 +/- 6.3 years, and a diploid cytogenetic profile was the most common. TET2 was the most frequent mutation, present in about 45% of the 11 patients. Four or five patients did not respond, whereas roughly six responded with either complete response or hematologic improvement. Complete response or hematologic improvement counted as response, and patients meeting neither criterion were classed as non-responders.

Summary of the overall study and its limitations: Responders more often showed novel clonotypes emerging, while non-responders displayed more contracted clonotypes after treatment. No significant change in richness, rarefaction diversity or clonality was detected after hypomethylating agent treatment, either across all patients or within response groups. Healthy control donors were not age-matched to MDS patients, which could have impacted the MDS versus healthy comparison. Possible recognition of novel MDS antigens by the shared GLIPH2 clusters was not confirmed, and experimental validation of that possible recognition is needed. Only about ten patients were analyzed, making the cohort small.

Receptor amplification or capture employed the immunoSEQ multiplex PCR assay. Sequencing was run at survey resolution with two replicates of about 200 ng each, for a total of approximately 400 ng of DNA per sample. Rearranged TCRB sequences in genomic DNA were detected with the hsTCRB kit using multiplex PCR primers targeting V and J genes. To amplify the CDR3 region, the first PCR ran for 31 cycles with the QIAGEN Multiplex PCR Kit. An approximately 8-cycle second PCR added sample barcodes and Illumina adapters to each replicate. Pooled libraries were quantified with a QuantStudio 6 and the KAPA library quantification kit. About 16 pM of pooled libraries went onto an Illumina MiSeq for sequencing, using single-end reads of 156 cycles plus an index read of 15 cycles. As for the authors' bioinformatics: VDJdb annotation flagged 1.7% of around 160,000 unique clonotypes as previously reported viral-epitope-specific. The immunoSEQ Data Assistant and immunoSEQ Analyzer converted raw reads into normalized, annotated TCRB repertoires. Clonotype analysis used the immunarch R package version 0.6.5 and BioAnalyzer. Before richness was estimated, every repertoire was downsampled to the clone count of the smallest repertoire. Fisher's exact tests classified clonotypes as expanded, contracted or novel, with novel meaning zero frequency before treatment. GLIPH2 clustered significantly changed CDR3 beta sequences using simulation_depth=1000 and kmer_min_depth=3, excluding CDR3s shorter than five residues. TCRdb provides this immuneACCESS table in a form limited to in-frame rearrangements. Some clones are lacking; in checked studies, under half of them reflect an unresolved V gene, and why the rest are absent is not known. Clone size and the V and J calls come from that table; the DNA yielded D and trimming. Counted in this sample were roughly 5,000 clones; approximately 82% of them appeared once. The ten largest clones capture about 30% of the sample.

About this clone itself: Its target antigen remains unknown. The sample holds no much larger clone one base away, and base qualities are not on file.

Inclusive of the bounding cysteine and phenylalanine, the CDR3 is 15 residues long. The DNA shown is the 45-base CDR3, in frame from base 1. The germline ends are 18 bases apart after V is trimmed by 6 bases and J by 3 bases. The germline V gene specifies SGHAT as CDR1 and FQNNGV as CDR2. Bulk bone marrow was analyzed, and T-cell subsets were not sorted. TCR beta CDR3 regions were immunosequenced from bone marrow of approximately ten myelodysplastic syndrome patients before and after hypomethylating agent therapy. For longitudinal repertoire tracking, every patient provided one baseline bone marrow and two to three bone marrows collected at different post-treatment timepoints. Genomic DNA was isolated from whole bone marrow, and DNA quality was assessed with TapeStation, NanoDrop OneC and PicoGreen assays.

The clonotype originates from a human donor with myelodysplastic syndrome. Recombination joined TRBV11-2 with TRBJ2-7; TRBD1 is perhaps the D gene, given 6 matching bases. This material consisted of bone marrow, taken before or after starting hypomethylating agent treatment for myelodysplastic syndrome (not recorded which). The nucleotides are TGTGCCAGCAGTCTCGGGACACCAAACGTCTACGAGCAGTACTTC. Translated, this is CASSLGTPNVYEQYF.